Below are 10 T cell receptor beta chains sequenced from a single sample in a study of tumor-infiltrating lymphocytes in primary liver carcinoma. The researchers produced TCR beta cDNA from 400 to 650 ng total RNA with a constant-region primer. For TCR beta, libraries were produced by three nested multiplex PCR rounds using slightly modified ARM-PCR. Two initial PCR rounds of about 9 cycles each paired TRBV1-TRBV30 forward primers with a C-beta reverse primer. Via MiXCR, TCRdb re-called the multiplex PCR reads, giving one row per CDR3 protein. The sample has approximately 54,000 distinct CDR3 sequences, 60% to 75% seen once. Each 20-30 mg portion of unsorted bulk tissue served as the source for co-extraction of RNA and DNA. Sequenced material: liver tumor tissue from sampling region 2. Subset reported: tumor region T2, inferior pole. The receptors stem from a man aged 35-49 years with primary liver carcinoma and hepatitis B virus infection.

The chain has TRBV11-1 and TRBJ2-7; D is unresolved. Trimming removed 9 bases at V and 1 base at J, with 19 bases between. The CDR3 is 15 amino acids. Germline V gene data show CDR1 as SGHAT and CDR2 as FQDESV (reference sequence). CDR3: CARCLEVTVSYEQYF. The CDR3 DNA reads as TGTGCCAGGTGCTTAGAGGTGACCGTGTCCTACGAGCAGTACTTC.

There are many counts of this clonotype. The chain recombines TRBV10-1 with TRBJ2-5; no clear D. V shed 0 bases and J shed 2 bases, with 10 bases lying between them. Per the germline V gene, CDR1 is WNHNN and CDR2 is SYGVQD (reference sequence). The CDR3 is 15 amino acids. CDR3 DNA: TGCGCCAGCAGTGAGTCGGGTTATGGACAAGAGACCCAGTACTTC. Amino acid sequence: CASSESGYGQETQYF.

Note on this clonotype: A read error is possible here, since a much larger clone lies one base away. V usage is TRBV5-1 and J usage is TRBJ1-1, with 11 bases that match TRBD1. V was pared by 6 bases and J by 4 bases, with 8 bases of the junction left unmatched. The CDR3 spans 15 residues. Per the germline V gene, CDR1 is SGHRS and CDR2 is YFSETQ. In DNA, the CDR3 is TGCGCCAGCATCTTCTCCGGGACAGGGGGCACTGAAGCTTTCTTT. Translating it yields CASIFSGTGGTEAFF.

In its sample, this clonotype was seen a few times. This may arise from a read error, as a much more abundant clone is one base away. The V gene is TRBV6-5, the J gene TRBJ2-2; possibly TRBD2 for D (7 bases). Germline V lookup: CDR1 MNHEY, CDR2 SVGAGI. The CDR3 totals 14 residues. CDR3 sequence reads: CTSNGGAGTGELFF. Written as DNA, the CDR3 is TGTACCAGCAATGGGGGGGCGGGCACCGGGGAGCTGTTTTTT.

Notes on this clonotype: A much larger clonotype is one base distant, so this may be a read error. DNA of the CDR3: TGTGCCAGCAATCCTGCCGGGACAGGGGATCAGCCCCAGCATTTT. Translating gives CASNPAGTGDQPQHF. The chain carries TRBV28 and TRBJ1-5; 10 bases agree with TRBD1. The CDR3 is made up of 15 amino acids. With 7 bases clipped from V and 5 bases from J, the junction kept 8 bases outside the gene matches. Germline values: CDR1 MDHEN, CDR2 SYDVKM. The whole variable domain, remainder taken from reference TRBV28 and TRBJ1-5, is DVKVTQSSRYLVKRTGEKVFLECVQDMDHENMFWYRQDPGLGLRLIYFSYDVKMKEKGDIPEGYSVSREKKERFSLILESASTNQTSMYLCASNPAGTGDQPQHFGDGTRLSIL.

By share, this clonotype ranks as medium-sized. V and J are TRBV11-1 and TRBJ2-3; D is ambiguous. The CDR3 totals 15 residues. Trimming took off 2 bases at V and 2 bases at J, with 11 bases between the two ends. Germline CDR1 is SGHAT and CDR2 is FQDESV (reference sequence). The CDR3 bases are TGTGCCAGCAGCTTACAGCCCATTAACACAGATACGCAGTATTTT. Its translation: CASSLQPINTDTQYF. The complete variable domain, with remaining parts taken from reference TRBV11-1 and TRBJ2-3, reads EAEVAQSPRYKITEKSQAVAFWCDPISGHATLYWYRQILGQGPELLVQFQDESVVDDSQLPKDRFSAERLKGVDSTLKIQPAELGDSAMYLCASSLQPINTDTQYFGPGTRLTVL.

This clonotype was seen only once. A junction boundary mismatches the germline segment, possibly from a read error. This sequence joins TRBV12-3 or TRBV12-4 and TRBJ2-1; 8 nucleotides match TRBD2. The CDR3 runs 14 residues. CDR3 DNA sequence: TGTGCCGGCAGTTTAGGGGCGGGGGGCGATGAGCAGTCCTTC. It yields the protein CAGSLGAGGDEQSF.

By its share, this clonotype is medium-sized. V usage is TRBV30 and J usage is TRBJ2-3, with D unclear. Germline CDR1 and CDR2: GTSNPN and SVGIG (reference sequence). Between the trimmed V and J ends, which lost 2 bases and 7 bases, there was a span of 13 bases. This CDR3 has 13 amino acids. The CDR3 here is CAWSSLPPYTQYF. CDR3 bases: TGTGCCTGGAGTTCCCTACCCCCATATACGCAGTATTTT.

This clonotype appeared a few times. One end of the junction varies from germline; a read error may be responsible. The chain has TRBV11-2 and TRBJ2-5, with 8 positions matching TRBD1. This CDR3 is built from 15 residues. Germline V gene lookup returns CDR1 SGHAT and CDR2 FQNNGV. The CDR3, as DNA: TGTGCCAGCAGCTTGGAGGCAGGGGGCCGTGAGACTCAGTACTTC. It specifies CASSLEAGGRETQYF.

In regard to this clonotype: A read error may produce the germline difference seen at one junction end. This sequence joins TRBV5-5 and TRBJ2-3, with D possibly TRBD1 on 6 matching bases. The CDR3 runs 16 residues. The germline V gene encodes CDR1 SGHKS and CDR2 YYEKEE (reference sequence). CDR3 nucleotides: TGTGCCAGCAGCTTGGGAGTTGACTCTAGGACAGCTACGCAGTATTTT. Its translation is CASSLGVDSRTATQYF.